Listed below are T cell receptor beta chains from one sample, sequenced in a study of T cells in Graves' hyperthyroidism and ophthalmopathy. TCRdb ran MiXCR on the multiplex PCR reads and lists one entry per CDR3 protein. The data contain around 580,000 distinct CDR3 sequences, about 45% of them seen just once; the ten biggest clones take up about 8.3%. The sequencing sample was made of peripheral blood or thyroid tissue (not recorded which). These receptors were obtained from a woman younger than 30 with Graves' hyperthyroidism. Both conserved end residues are part of each CDR3. The order of the fields is CDR3 DNA, CDR3 protein, D gene, clone size, V gene, J gene. A D gene is named only where the DNA matches it firmly. Clone size is stated in some rows and not others, as once, few, many or a class when expanded.

DNA: TGTGCCAGCAGTGATTGGCACTCCTACGAGCAGTACTTC
CDR3: CASSDWHSYEQYF
D: .
size: many
V: TRBV2
J: TRBJ2-7

DNA: TGTGCCAGCAGTTACTTGGGAGGACAGGGAGAAAAGAACACTGAAGCTTTCTTT
CDR3: CASSYLGGQGEKNTEAFF
D: TRBD1
size: many
V: TRBV6-5
J: TRBJ1-1

DNA: TGTGCCAGCAGTTCCATCCTCTCCTACGAGCAGTACTTC
CDR3: CASSSILSYEQYF
D: .
size: many
V: TRBV6-5
J: TRBJ2-7

DNA: TGCAGCGTCGGCGGACTAGCGGGAGGGCCCCCCTACGAGCAGTACTTC
CDR3: CSVGGLAGGPPYEQYF
D: TRBD2
size: .
V: TRBV29-1
J: TRBJ2-7

DNA: TGCGCCAGCAGTGAGGCTAGCGGGGGAGACAATGAGCAGTTCTTC
CDR3: CASSEASGGDNEQFF
D: TRBD2
size: few
V: TRBV10-2
J: TRBJ2-1

DNA: TGTGCCAGCAGCTTGGGCGGGGTTTTCTCGAACACTGAAGCTTTCTTT
CDR3: CASSLGGVFSNTEAFF
D: .
size: .
V: TRBV5-4
J: TRBJ1-1

DNA: TGTGCCAGCAGCCCAGGGGACGGCAATCAGCCCCAGCATTTT
CDR3: CASSPGDGNQPQHF
D: .
size: many
V: TRBV7-8
J: TRBJ1-5

DNA: TGTGCCAGCAGTACGGACAGGGTCCAGCCCCAGCATTTT
CDR3: CASSTDRVQPQHF
D: TRBD1
size: .
V: TRBV12-3/TRBV12-4
J: TRBJ1-5

DNA: TGTGCCAGCAGCGGAAAGCGGGATCAGCCCCAGCATTTT
CDR3: CASSGKRDQPQHF
D: .
size: .
V: TRBV7-9
J: TRBJ1-5

DNA: TGCACCCCCGGGGGGCCTGGAAACACCATATATTTT
CDR3: CTPGGPGNTIYF
D: .
size: .
V: TRBV29-1
J: TRBJ1-3

DNA: TGCAGTGCTACAGGGACGGCTGAGACCCAGTACTTC
CDR3: CSATGTAETQYF
D: .
size: .
V: TRBV20-1
J: TRBJ2-5

DNA: TGTGCCAGCAGCGTAGTCTCAGGGTATAGCCGGGAGCTGTTTTTT
CDR3: CASSVVSGYSRELFF
D: .
size: .
V: TRBV9
J: TRBJ2-2

DNA: TGTGCCAGCAGTCCGGGACTAGGGGAGGATTGGGACTATGGCTACACCTTC
CDR3: CASSPGLGEDWDYGYTF
D: .
size: .
V: TRBV2
J: TRBJ1-2

DNA: TGTGCCAGCAGTCCTAGCAGGGTAGTTCATGGGACCCAGTACTTC
CDR3: CASSPSRVVHGTQYF
D: .
size: many
V: TRBV2
J: TRBJ2-5

DNA: TGTGCCAGCAGCTTAGACAGTTGGAACACTGAAGCTTTCTTT
CDR3: CASSLDSWNTEAFF
D: .
size: few
V: TRBV11-3
J: TRBJ1-1

DNA: TGCGCCAGCAGCCAAGTTTACAATCAGCCCCAGCATTTT
CDR3: CASSQVYNQPQHF
D: .
size: .
V: TRBV19
J: TRBJ1-5

DNA: TGTGCCATCGAGACTAGCGGGAGCCACGAGCAGTACTTC
CDR3: CAIETSGSHEQYF
D: TRBD2
size: many
V: TRBV10-3
J: TRBJ2-7

DNA: TGTGCCAGCAGCCGGGACAGGGTGTACTACCCAAATGAAAAACTGTTTTTT
CDR3: CASSRDRVYYPNEKLFF
D: TRBD1
size: .
V: TRBV2
J: TRBJ1-4

DNA: TGTGCCATCAGTGGGGGGGGGAAGGACGAGCAGTACTTC
CDR3: CAISGGGKDEQYF
D: TRBD2
size: .
V: TRBV10-3
J: TRBJ2-7

DNA: TGTGCCAGCAGACAATTGGAGACCCAGTACTTC
CDR3: CASRQLETQYF
D: .
size: .
V: TRBV12-3/TRBV12-4
J: TRBJ2-5

DNA: TGCAGTGCTTCAGGGGTTAGGCAGCCCCAGCATTTT
CDR3: CSASGVRQPQHF
D: .
size: once
V: TRBV20-1
J: TRBJ1-5

DNA: TGCGCCAGCAGCCTCCGGCCCCCGGACAGGGGAGGGGGTGGCCAAGAGACCCAGTACTTC
CDR3: CASSLRPPDRGGGGQETQYF
D: TRBD1
size: .
V: TRBV5-1
J: TRBJ2-5

DNA: TGTGCCAGCAGCGCCTGGATGGGGGGAGACAGCAATCAGCCCCAGCATTTT
CDR3: CASSAWMGGDSNQPQHF
D: .
size: many
V: TRBV7-6
J: TRBJ1-5

DNA: TGTGCCAGCAGTTTGTTGACAGGGGGCAATGAGCAGTTCTTC
CDR3: CASSLLTGGNEQFF
D: TRBD1
size: few
V: TRBV12-3/TRBV12-4
J: TRBJ2-1

DNA: TGTGCCAGCAGCTTGGCCGGCAGCTCATATGGCTACACCTTC
CDR3: CASSLAGSSYGYTF
D: .
size: many
V: TRBV5-6
J: TRBJ1-2

DNA: TGTGCCAGCAGTAAACGAGGGAGGCCTCCTGAAGCTTTCTTT
CDR3: CASSKRGRPPEAFF
D: .
size: many
V: TRBV2
J: TRBJ1-1

DNA: TGCGCCAGCAGTGAATTGGGCTACGAGCAGTACTTC
CDR3: CASSELGYEQYF
D: .
size: many
V: TRBV10-2
J: TRBJ2-7

DNA: TGTGCCAGCACCCGGGGCGGGACAGGGGACACAGATACGCAGTATTTT
CDR3: CASTRGGTGDTDTQYF
D: TRBD1
size: .
V: TRBV2
J: TRBJ2-3

DNA: TGTGCCAGCAGTGAAGGACTAGCGGGAACCTACGAGCAGTACTTC
CDR3: CASSEGLAGTYEQYF
D: TRBD2
size: many
V: TRBV2
J: TRBJ2-7

DNA: TGTGCCAGCAGCTTAGTCGGACAGGGCAATCAGCCCCAGCATTTT
CDR3: CASSLVGQGNQPQHF
D: TRBD1
size: many
V: TRBV7-2
J: TRBJ1-5

DNA: TGCGCCAGCAGCGTTGGAAAAGGACTAGCAACAGATACGCAGTACTTC
CDR3: CASSVGKGLATDTQYF
D: TRBD2
size: .
V: TRBV5-1
J: TRBJ2-5

DNA: TGCAGCGTTGAAGATCGGGTTGCAGATACGCAGTATTTT
CDR3: CSVEDRVADTQYF
D: .
size: few
V: TRBV29-1
J: TRBJ2-3

DNA: TGCAGCGTTTCGACAGGGAGCACTGAAGCTTTCTTT
CDR3: CSVSTGSTEAFF
D: TRBD1
size: many
V: TRBV29-1
J: TRBJ1-1

DNA: TGTGCCACCAGGGGGACCGGGACTGCAGGCTACGAGCAGTACTTC
CDR3: CATRGTGTAGYEQYF
D: .
size: .
V: TRBV15
J: TRBJ2-7

DNA: TGTGCCAGCAGCCCTGGGACAGCCAAGTCGGATGGCTACACCTTC
CDR3: CASSPGTAKSDGYTF
D: TRBD1
size: few
V: TRBV27
J: TRBJ1-2

DNA: TGTGCCACCAGTGATCCCTATCGACAGGGGCACGGGGAGCTGTTTTTT
CDR3: CATSDPYRQGHGELFF
D: TRBD1
size: many
V: TRBV24-1
J: TRBJ2-2

DNA: TGTGCTAGTGCCCCGGGGGCGAGTGATCAGCCCCAGCATTTT
CDR3: CASAPGASDQPQHF
D: .
size: many
V: TRBV12-5
J: TRBJ1-5

DNA: TGTGCCAGCAGTGAGGGTCTAGCTGGAAATGAGCAGTTCTTC
CDR3: CASSEGLAGNEQFF
D: .
size: .
V: TRBV2
J: TRBJ2-1

DNA: TGTGCCAGCAGCACAGGGATCCTGCCCCAGCATTTT
CDR3: CASSTGILPQHF
D: .
size: many
V: TRBV12-3/TRBV12-4
J: TRBJ1-5

DNA: TGTGCCAGCAGCTTAACCGGGACAGAATTGCACTATGGCTACACCTTC
CDR3: CASSLTGTELHYGYTF
D: TRBD1
size: .
V: TRBV7-3
J: TRBJ1-2

DNA: TGTGCCAGCAGCGTAGGGTGGGGGGACGGGACCCAGTACTTC
CDR3: CASSVGWGDGTQYF
D: .
size: .
V: TRBV6-5
J: TRBJ2-5

DNA: TGTGCCAGCAGTTTTTCCGGGACAGCGAACCAAGGGACCCAGTACTTC
CDR3: CASSFSGTANQGTQYF
D: TRBD1
size: .
V: TRBV2
J: TRBJ2-5

DNA: TGTGCCATCAGTCTGGAGGGCACTGAAGCTTTCTTT
CDR3: CAISLEGTEAFF
D: .
size: many
V: TRBV10-3
J: TRBJ1-1

DNA: TGCAGTGCTAGACTGTTTGGGAACACCGGGGAGCTGTTTTTT
CDR3: CSARLFGNTGELFF
D: .
size: many
V: TRBV20-1
J: TRBJ2-2

DNA: TGCAGTGCACGGACTAGCGGGAGGGCCGGGCAAGAGACCCAGTACTTC
CDR3: CSARTSGRAGQETQYF
D: TRBD2
size: few
V: TRBV20-1
J: TRBJ2-5

DNA: TGTGCCAGCAGTGCTAGGGGCCAGCCCCAAGAACTCTATGGCTACACCTTC
CDR3: CASSARGQPQELYGYTF
D: .
size: .
V: TRBV25-1
J: TRBJ1-2

DNA: TGTGCCAGCAGTCCCGGGACAACGAACACTGAAGCTTTCTTT
CDR3: CASSPGTTNTEAFF
D: .
size: many
V: TRBV6-5
J: TRBJ1-1

DNA: TGTGCCATCAGTGAGTCCAAAGGTTCCTATTCACCCCTCCACTTT
CDR3: CAISESKGSYSPLHF
D: .
size: .
V: TRBV10-3
J: TRBJ1-6